The rows below give T cell receptor beta chains drawn from one sample of a study of PD-L1 blockade in urothelial cancer. Using immunoSEQ multiplex PCR, the repertoire was profiled, and TCRdb retains in-frame clones only, with some absent. Among approximately 40,000 clones listed, roughly 90% were seen once. The sequencing used PBMCs, collected around atezolizumab (anti-PD-L1) treatment. The receptors were gathered from a man aged 55 to 70 with urothelial cancer. CDR3s include the opening cysteine and the closing phenylalanine or tryptophan. A D gene is named only where the DNA matches it firmly. Size tells how often a clone was seen (once, few, many) or the class of an expanded clone, and some rows leave it out.

clone size,J gene,V gene,D gene,CDR3 protein,CDR3 DNA
NA,TRBJ1-2,TRBV11-2,NA,CASSLMRAVSGYTF,TGTGCCAGCAGCTTGATGAGGGCTGTTAGTGGCTACACCTTC
NA,TRBJ2-6,TRBV7-2,TRBD2,CASSLTAGGPGANVLTF,TGTGCCAGCAGCTTAACGGCGGGGGGCCCTGGGGCCAACGTCCTGACTTTC
NA,TRBJ2-7,TRBV19,TRBD1,CASRPPGGTGVYEQYF,TGTGCCAGTAGGCCCCCTGGGGGGACAGGGGTTTACGAGCAGTACTTC
NA,TRBJ2-7,TRBV9,TRBD2,CASSPSAGGGASGSYEQYF,TGTGCCAGCAGCCCCAGTGCCGGCGGGGGGGCGTCAGGTTCCTACGAGCAGTACTTC
NA,TRBJ2-7,TRBV5-1,TRBD1,CASSSGTGRRLATYEQYF,TGCGCCAGCAGCTCCGGGACAGGGAGGAGGCTAGCCACCTACGAGCAGTACTTC
few,TRBJ1-2,TRBV11-1,NA,CASSLDLGKYGYTF,TGTGCCAGCAGCCTAGACCTCGGGAAATATGGCTACACCTTC
NA,TRBJ2-7,TRBV7-2,TRBD1,CASSATGQGRGYF,TGTGCCAGCAGCGCGACGGGACAGGGCAGGGGGTACTTC
NA,TRBJ2-1,TRBV10-2,TRBD1,CAIGQGQGANEQFF,TGCGCCATCGGACAGGGACAGGGGGCTAATGAGCAGTTCTTC
NA,TRBJ1-4,TRBV2,TRBD1,CASKGRGEKLFF,TGTGCCAGCAAGGGCAGGGGGGAAAAACTGTTTTTT
NA,TRBJ1-1,TRBV5-1,NA,CASRNEAEAFF,TGCGCCAGCAGAAACGAGGCTGAAGCTTTCTTT
NA,TRBJ1-3,TRBV10-2,TRBD1,CASSPGGSAGNTIYF,TGCGCCAGCAGTCCAGGGGGGAGTGCTGGAAACACCATATATTTT
NA,TRBJ2-7,TRBV7-6,NA,CASSFRTGSSYEQYF,TGTGCCAGCAGCTTTCGGACGGGAAGCTCCTACGAGCAGTACTTC
NA,TRBJ1-1,TRBV5-1,NA,CASSLAGGLNTEAFF,TGCGCCAGCAGCTTGGCCGGCGGTTTGAACACTGAAGCTTTCTTT
NA,TRBJ2-1,TRBV5-5,TRBD1,CASSLAGDRGPTRFNEQFF,TGTGCCAGCAGCTTGGCGGGGGACAGGGGGCCAACCAGGTTCAATGAGCAGTTCTTC
NA,TRBJ2-7,TRBV9,NA,CASSVGVGARSEQYF,TGTGCCAGCAGCGTAGGTGTAGGGGCCAGGTCCGAGCAGTACTTC
NA,TRBJ2-1,TRBV5-1,TRBD2,CASGSSLGGGAAEQFF,TGCGCCTCCGGGAGCAGCTTGGGGGGAGGGGCTGCGGAGCAGTTCTTC
NA,TRBJ1-2,TRBV5-4,TRBD1,CASSRGQGSHYGYTF,TGTGCCAGCAGCCGTGGACAGGGAAGTCACTATGGCTACACCTTC
NA,TRBJ2-3,TRBV30,TRBD2,CAWSGQGFGLAGTDTQYF,TGTGCCTGGAGTGGCCAAGGGTTTGGGCTAGCGGGAACAGATACGCAGTATTTT
few,TRBJ1-5,TRBV10-2,TRBD1,CASSETGVDQPQHF,TGCGCCAGCAGTGAGACAGGGGTGGATCAGCCCCAGCATTTT
NA,TRBJ2-2,TRBV5-6,TRBD1,CASSLWTGGDTGELFF,TGTGCCAGCAGCTTGTGGACAGGGGGCGACACCGGGGAGCTGTTTTTT
NA,TRBJ1-6,TRBV6-5,NA,CASSYGRGGNSPLHF,TGTGCCAGCAGTTACGGTCGAGGGGGTAATTCACCCCTCCACTTT
NA,TRBJ2-1,TRBV5-1,TRBD2,CASSPTSGSPPREQFF,TGCGCCAGCAGCCCGACTAGCGGGAGCCCCCCACGGGAGCAGTTCTTC
NA,TRBJ1-4,TRBV5-1,NA,CASSLEGSSEKLFF,TGCGCCAGCAGCTTGGAAGGGAGCTCTGAAAAACTGTTTTTT
NA,TRBJ2-1,TRBV7-3,NA,CASSLNLANEQFF,TGTGCCAGCAGCTTAAACTTAGCTAATGAGCAGTTCTTC
NA,TRBJ2-1,TRBV6-1,NA,CASSPTLDSYNEQFF,TGTGCCAGCAGTCCTACTCTAGACAGCTACAATGAGCAGTTCTTC